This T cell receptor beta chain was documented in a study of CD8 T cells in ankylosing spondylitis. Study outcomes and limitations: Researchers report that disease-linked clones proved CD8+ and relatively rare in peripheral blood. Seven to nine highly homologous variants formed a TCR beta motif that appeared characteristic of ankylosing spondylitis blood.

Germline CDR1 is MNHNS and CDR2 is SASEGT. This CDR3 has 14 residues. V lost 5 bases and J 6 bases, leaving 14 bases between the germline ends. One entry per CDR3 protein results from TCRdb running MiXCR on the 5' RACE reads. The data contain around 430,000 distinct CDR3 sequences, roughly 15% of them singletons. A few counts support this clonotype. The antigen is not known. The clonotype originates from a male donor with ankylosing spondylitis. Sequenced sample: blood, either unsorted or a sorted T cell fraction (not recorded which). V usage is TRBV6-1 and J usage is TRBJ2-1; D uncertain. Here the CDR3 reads CASSRKTLSNEQFF. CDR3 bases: TGTGCCAGCAGTCGAAAGACTCTTAGCAATGAGCAGTTCTTC.